The rows below give T cell receptor beta chains drawn from one sample of a study of response to subunit inactivated influenza vaccine. TCRdb re-analysed the RT-PCR reads in MiXCR, keeping a single row per CDR3 protein. The table includes about 180,000 distinct CDR3 sequences, around 9.2% detected once. The specimen comprised non-naive T cells sorted from PBMCs, sampled on the day of vaccination. The receptor source for this set is a man aged 50-59 years who received an inactivated influenza vaccine. The CDR3 runs from the conserved cysteine through the conserved F or W. Fields, in order: D gene, J gene, clone size, V gene, CDR3 DNA, CDR3 protein. The D gene is left open where the match is weak. Only some rows state a clone size, as once, few, many or a class for expanded clones.

.,TRBJ1-4,many,TRBV12-3/TRBV12-4,TGTGCCAGCAGTCCTGGGACCGAAAAACTGTTTTTT,CASSPGTEKLFF
.,TRBJ1-5,few,TRBV15,TGTGCCACCAGCAGACACACAGGTCGAGGCAATCAGCCCCAGCATTTT,CATSRHTGRGNQPQHF
.,TRBJ2-5,.,TRBV20-1,TGCAGTGCCGACACCTACCAAGAGACCCAGTACTTC,CSADTYQETQYF
.,TRBJ2-4,.,TRBV7-2,TGTGCCAGCAGTGGACTGGCCAAAAACATTCAGTACTTC,CASSGLAKNIQYF
.,TRBJ1-3,.,TRBV5-4,TGTGCCAGCCAGCGGGGCAGGGGATCCGGAAACACCATATATTTT,CASQRGRGSGNTIYF
TRBD2,TRBJ2-5,many,TRBV4-2,TGTGCCAGCAGCCAAGCGGCCGGGACTAGCGTAGAGACCCAGTACTTC,CASSQAAGTSVETQYF
.,TRBJ1-3,few,TRBV20-1,TGCAGTGCTTTGCGGACGGGAGGAAACACCATATATTTT,CSALRTGGNTIYF
.,TRBJ2-2,.,TRBV24-1,TGTGCCACCAGTGAGCCCCCAGGTGGGCTTAGCACCGGGGAGCTGTTTTTT,CATSEPPGGLSTGELFF
.,TRBJ2-7,few,TRBV4-2,TGTGCCAGCAGCCAAGGGCCAGGGAGGAACGAGCAGTACTTC,CASSQGPGRNEQYF
.,TRBJ2-1,many,TRBV10-3,TGTGCCGGTTATCATCCCCGGGACCCACCAAGCTCCTACAATGAGCAGTTCTTC,CAGYHPRDPPSSYNEQFF
TRBD1,TRBJ2-3,few,TRBV5-1,TGCGCCAGCAGCCCAGGGACAGGGTGGAATACGCAGTATTTT,CASSPGTGWNTQYF
.,TRBJ1-1,few,TRBV4-3,TGCGCCAGCAGCCAAGATCTGGACGGGGAGGCTGAAGCTTTCTTT,CASSQDLDGEAEAFF
TRBD1,TRBJ2-3,few,TRBV6-1,TGTGCCAGCAGGGACACAGGGGGCCGTACAGATACGCAGTATTTT,CASRDTGGRTDTQYF
TRBD1,TRBJ2-7,few,TRBV5-1,TGCGCCAGCAGCTTCCGGGACAGGGGAGGCCACGAGCAGTACTTC,CASSFRDRGGHEQYF
.,TRBJ1-1,many,TRBV28,TGTGCCAGCAGCAGGAGGGGGTACACTGAAGCTTTCTTT,CASSRRGYTEAFF
TRBD2,TRBJ2-3,.,TRBV13,TGTGCCAGCAGGTTTAGCGGGAGTAGATTCGTCGGCACAGATACGCAGTATTTT,CASRFSGSRFVGTDTQYF
TRBD1,TRBJ2-3,many,TRBV11-2,TGTGCCAGCAGCTTAGTCTATGGTCGGACAGGGCGCGCAGATACGCAGTATTTT,CASSLVYGRTGRADTQYF
.,TRBJ2-5,few,TRBV12-3/TRBV12-4,TGTGCCAGCAGTTTAAGGACCCCCGGCGAGACCCAGTACTTC,CASSLRTPGETQYF
.,TRBJ1-5,.,TRBV28,TGTGCCAGCAGTTCCGGACAATCAGGGTATCAGCCCCAGCATTTT,CASSSGQSGYQPQHF
.,TRBJ1-5,.,TRBV7-2,TGTGCCAGCAGCTTAGACTGGGGTTCCAATCAGCCCCAGCATTTT,CASSLDWGSNQPQHF
TRBD2,TRBJ2-3,.,TRBV5-4,TGTGCCAGCAGCTTCAGCGGGAGAACCACAGATACGCAGTATTTT,CASSFSGRTTDTQYF
.,TRBJ1-2,many,TRBV12-3/TRBV12-4,TGTGCCAGCACCTCTTCAGGGTCCTATGGCTACACCTTC,CASTSSGSYGYTF
.,TRBJ2-1,few,TRBV20-1,TGCAGTGCTATTGCAAGAGCCGAACTCGCGCTGACTGGTTTAGGAGATGAGCAGTTCTTC,CSAIARAELALTGLGDEQFF
.,TRBJ1-1,many,TRBV12-3/TRBV12-4,TGTGCCAGCAGTGGACTAGTCATGAACACTGAAGCTTTCTTT,CASSGLVMNTEAFF
TRBD1,TRBJ2-7,few,TRBV6-1,TGTGCCAGCAGGGCCGGGACAGGGGGCGACGAGCAGTACTTC,CASRAGTGGDEQYF
.,TRBJ2-7,many,TRBV12-3/TRBV12-4,TGTGCCAGCAGTTTAGCGGGAGTCAACGAGCAGTACTTC,CASSLAGVNEQYF
TRBD1,TRBJ1-6,few,TRBV11-1,TGTGCCAGCAGCCCCGGGGACAGGGGGCCCTACACAGAGACACCCCTCCACTTT,CASSPGDRGPYTETPLHF
.,TRBJ2-1,.,TRBV5-1,TGCGCCAGCAGCTTGTCAGGGGTCCATGAGCAGTTCTTC,CASSLSGVHEQFF
TRBD2,TRBJ2-5,many,TRBV29-1,TGCAGCGTTGGGAAGACTAGCGGAGAGACCCAGTACTTC,CSVGKTSGETQYF
.,TRBJ1-1,many,TRBV5-1,TGCGCCAGCAGCTTGGACAGGACCGAAGCTTTCTTT,CASSLDRTEAFF
TRBD2,TRBJ2-2,.,TRBV28,TGTGCCAGCAGGCTAGCGGGACCGAACACCGGGGAGCTGTTTTTT,CASRLAGPNTGELFF
TRBD2,TRBJ2-7,many,TRBV7-2,TGTGCCAGCAGCTCGGCTGGGGCGGGAGGTTCCTACGAGCAGTACTTC,CASSSAGAGGSYEQYF
.,TRBJ2-1,many,TRBV9,TGTGCCAGCAGCGTAGAGGGGATCGGCAATGAGCAGTTCTTC,CASSVEGIGNEQFF
TRBD1,TRBJ1-1,many,TRBV5-1,TGCGCCAGCAGATTCGAATCACAGGGGCGGGTGGGCACTGAAGCTTTCTTT,CASRFESQGRVGTEAFF
TRBD2,TRBJ2-3,.,TRBV10-3,TGTGCCATCAAACGAGCACTAGCGGGCGGCACAGATACGCAGTATTTT,CAIKRALAGGTDTQYF
TRBD1,TRBJ2-5,few,TRBV11-2,TGTGCCAGCAGCTCAATAAGCCGGGACAGAGAGACCCAGTACTTC,CASSSISRDRETQYF
TRBD2,TRBJ2-1,many,TRBV5-8,TGTGCCAGCAGCTTGGCTAGCGGCTACAATGAGCAGTTCTTC,CASSLASGYNEQFF
TRBD1,TRBJ1-6,.,TRBV7-2,TGTGCCAGCAGCCTCGACAGGGGTGGAGGCCCAAATTCACCCCTCCACTTT,CASSLDRGGGPNSPLHF
TRBD2,TRBJ2-7,many,TRBV20-1,TGCAGTGCTAGAGATAGGCTAGCGGGAGAGGTCCCCGAGCAGTACTTC,CSARDRLAGEVPEQYF
.,TRBJ1-1,many,TRBV11-2,TGTGCCAGCAGCTTAACGGCGCGGGGTGAAGCTTTCTTT,CASSLTARGEAFF
.,TRBJ2-1,.,TRBV6-2/TRBV6-3,TGTGCCAGCAGTTATCTTGGGGGCCAGGAGCAGTTCTTC,CASSYLGGQEQFF
.,TRBJ1-1,.,TRBV7-2,TGTGCCAGCAGCTTGGATGTGGACACTGAAGCTTTCTTT,CASSLDVDTEAFF
.,TRBJ2-3,few,TRBV28,TGTGCCAGCAGCAGGGAACTGACCCGCACAGATACGCAGTATTTT,CASSRELTRTDTQYF
TRBD2,TRBJ2-1,many,TRBV28,TGTGCCAGCAGGTCAGGGACTAGCGGGACCAATGAGCAGTTCTTC,CASRSGTSGTNEQFF
.,TRBJ2-4,few,TRBV7-2,TGTGCCAGCAGCTTAGAGGTAGCCAAAAACATTCAGTACTTC,CASSLEVAKNIQYF
.,TRBJ2-5,few,TRBV10-3,TGTGCCATCAGGGACAGCGCACAAGAGACCCAGTACTTC,CAIRDSAQETQYF
.,TRBJ1-5,many,TRBV10-2,TGCGCCAGCAGTCAAGGGGTCAATCAGCCCCAGCATTTT,CASSQGVNQPQHF
.,TRBJ2-3,few,TRBV6-2/TRBV6-3,TGTGCCAGCAGTTACTCCGGGCAGGATACGCAGTATTTT,CASSYSGQDTQYF
TRBD2,TRBJ2-5,few,TRBV20-1,TGCAGTGCTGTGGGACTAGCGGGGGTAGCACAAGAGACCCAGTACTTC,CSAVGLAGVAQETQYF